This T cell receptor beta chain came from a study of regulatory T cells in long-lasting Graves disease (dated by TCRdb to about 2021). Broadly, across the study: In the newly diagnosed Graves' disease group, patients had been taking antithyroid drugs for less than 3 months. The study was conducted in China and was registered as a clinical trial. Patients with persistent Graves' disease were compared with patients with newly diagnosed Graves' disease using TCR sequencing and RNA sequencing of peripheral blood. TCR sequencing covered about 13 persistent and approximately 20 newly diagnosed Graves' disease patients, approximately 33 samples in total. The paper as a whole reports these results and caveats: Because the primary lesion, thyroid tissue, could not be accessed, the study looked at peripheral blood alone. Persistent patients shared more public clonotypes among themselves (around 2,500) than newly diagnosed patients did (approximately 900). The authors acknowledged the small sample size as a limitation that may reduce accuracy. Sequencing and analysis were restricted to the TCR beta chain. Persistent Graves' disease patients showed lower TCR Shannon entropy and fewer highly expanded clones than newly diagnosed patients, suggesting clonal expansion.

The library was generated by multiplex PCR. This sample was sequenced with an Illumina HiSeq 4000. To build TCR beta libraries, CDR3 regions were amplified by Arm-PCR using iRepertoire HTBI primers. Before sequencing, the PCR products went through gel purification. From the authors' description of their analysis: A total of fewer than 70 TRBV and approximately 15 TRBJ segments were identified across samples and were used for gene usage analysis of CDR3 amino acid clonotypes. COPE and FqMerger were used to merge filtered high-quality paired reads into contigs. Contigs were aligned with BLAST to IMGT TRBV, TRBD and TRBJ reference genes, and CDR3 was defined per IMGT. Highly expanded clones were defined as clonotypes with a frequency above 0.1%. Shannon entropy was used to measure repertoire diversity, and the Gini coefficient was used to measure V-J evenness. Clonotypes shared by more than one individual were considered public. The public reads were reanalyzed by TCRdb: fastp trimming at Q25, MiXCR alignment, in-frame beta chains only. Duplicate CDR3 protein sequences are folded into a single record with the most common DNA and genes. The V and J calls reflect TCRdb's pipeline rather than the authors' work. In this sample the table shows about 560,000 distinct CDR3 sequences, 15% to 20% of which occur a single time. Of the sample, around 12% is held by the ten largest clones.

Only a few counts were recorded for this clonotype. Its cognate antigen has yet to be identified. Base-call qualities are not available, and no considerably larger clone is one nucleotide away. The sample's time point label, in plain terms: newly diagnosed GD, antithyroid drugs for less than 3 months. RNA was extracted from PBMCs in TRIzol for both TCR sequencing and RNA sequencing. The diagnosis of Graves' disease followed American Thyroid Association guidelines. Patients for the study were recruited at an endocrinology department in Xi'an, China. From each patient, around 9 milliliters of peripheral blood was collected into an EDTA anticoagulant tube. Ficoll Paque Plus density gradient separation was used to isolate PBMCs, and no further T cell sorting was performed. An Agilent 2100 Bioanalyzer and agarose gel were used to check RNA quality, and a NanoDrop 2000 was used to measure RNA concentration.

These data were also filed under a second study, of T cells in Graves' hyperthyroidism and ophthalmopathy. Per that second paper: A patient counted as having stable Graves' hyperthyroidism if no progression to ophthalmopathy occurred over 18 months of follow-up. The hyperthyroidism patients were between 18 and 65 years old and newly diagnosed, with a disease duration of less than 2 months. Patients with uncontrolled infections, other autoimmune diseases, pregnancy or lactation were excluded. Diagnoses were established on the basis of clinical symptoms, serum thyroxine and TRAb, thyroid ultrasound, and orbital computed tomography. The first round of RT-PCR for the TCR CDR3 was performed with the HTBI primer set and the Qiagen OneStep RT-PCR kit. Most expanded thyroid clonotypes (frequency above 0.001) were also found in blood, which suggests that blood repertoires may mirror thyroid immune responses. A model built on a 13 V-J signature distinguished ophthalmopathy from stable hyperthyroidism, reaching roughly 88% sensitivity and around 81% specificity in cross-validation and 80%/75% in testing. During validation, the model predicted progression to ophthalmopathy a median of approximately six months ahead of onset, with more than 60% sensitivity and less than 85% specificity. To identify distinguishing TCR V-J signatures, a discovery cohort of about 100 patients was used, comprising 43 with Graves' ophthalmopathy and 55 to 65 with stable Graves' hyperthyroidism. An independent validation cohort of 18 to 20 hyperthyroidism patients and 17 patients who later progressed to ophthalmopathy tested prospective prediction of ophthalmopathy. The roughly 94 discovery patients were randomly divided into training and test sets at a 7:3 ratio. The study also compared thyroid tissue and blood T-cell repertoires from over 5 Graves' hyperthyroidism patients. Following sampling, methimazole starting at 30 mg daily was given to hyperthyroidism patients, and high-dose intravenous methylprednisolone was given to ophthalmopathy patients. A second multiplex PCR round built the libraries, followed by size selection and purification. Paired-end sequencing of the libraries was performed with 100 bp reads on an Illumina HiSeq2000. SOAPnuke was used to process the raw data, with reads discarded if the reads contained adapters or uncalled bases, had a mean Phred below 15, or lacked an exact constant-primer or identifier match. High-quality paired reads were merged using COPE v1.2.5, and each unique nucleotide sequence was defined as a clonotype. MiTCR v1.1 was used to align clonotypes to the IMGT TRBV, TRBD and TRBJ reference segments. The analysis was restricted to V-J combinations with a frequency above 0.0001, which together covered just over 98% of the repertoires. A TCS score was defined as the ratio of F50 (clonal expansion) to E x V (chaos), with BLOSUM62-based TCRdist applied between CDR3 peptides within each V-J. Welch's t-statistics and random forest reduced roughly 530 V-J features to 13, which were used in a naive Bayes classifier (R e1071). Sample size was not statistically predetermined, and investigators were not blinded to group allocation. The paper describes TCR Vbeta CDR3 sequencing of 135 peripheral blood samples, made up of about 40 ophthalmopathy patients, 70 to 75 hyperthyroidism patients and 17 progressor patients.

The source of this sequence is a man younger than 35 with Graves disease. Donor details come from another sample of the same person, matched by shared clones. Material: peripheral blood mononuclear cells (PBMCs), obtained at new diagnosis, from a patient treated with antithyroid drugs.

The CDR3 protein: CATRDSSLSYGYTF. The DNA sequence reads TGTGCCACCCGTGATAGCAGCTTATCCTATGGCTACACCTTC. In this chain, TRBV10-3 is recombined with TRBJ1-2; no D gene is confidently identified. V gives up 10 bases and J gives up 4 bases, and the segment between their germline ends measures 19 bases. Including cysteine and phenylalanine, the CDR3 has 14 amino acids. The retained sequence is limited to the CDR3, 42 bases, with the frame set at the first base. Via the germline V gene, CDR1 is ENHRY and CDR2 SYGVKD.